This T cell receptor (beta chain) was obtained from a study of a mutant IDH1 vaccine in newly diagnosed glioma (dated by TCRdb to the early 2020s). Context from the whole study: The 30 to 40 treated patients were approximately 62% male and around 40% female, with a mean age of 40.4 years. Before enrollment, patients had received standard therapy of radiotherapy alone, temozolomide alone, or radiochemotherapy with temozolomide; most received the combination. Peripheral blood samples were drawn at six visits, namely V03 (baseline), V05, V07, V10, V12 and V13. For exploratory analyses, longitudinal TCRB deep sequencing was carried out in some 25 treated patients wherever samples were available. General study outcomes and caveats: Changes in the top peripheral T cell clonotypes picked up by TCRB sequencing did not appear to be linked to pseudoprogression. Vaccine-induced immune responses across multiple MHC alleles were detected in approximately 93% of patients. Availability determined which PBMC samples were chosen for TCRB deep sequencing. According to the authors, sample limitations meant that analyses of patient blood samples could not be reproduced.

The library was generated by the immunoSEQ multiplex PCR assay. The hsTCRB Kit was used according to the manufacturer's protocol to amplify rearranged TCR beta chain sequences. Sequencing of TCRB libraries was carried out on an Illumina MiSeq. The authors' pipeline ran thus. The proprietary platform of the kit vendor was used for demultiplexing, trimming and gene mapping. TCRdb took this table from immuneACCESS and kept in-frame rearrangements with V and J called. Such tables lack part of the clones; where checked against another copy, unresolved V genes explain under half of the gap, and the rest is unexplained. V, J and clone size reflect that table, while D and trimming were determined from the DNA. Recorded for this sample are tens of thousands of clones; around 80% of them occurred a single time. About 5.6% of the sample is held by the ten biggest clonotypes. CDR1 KGHSH and CDR2 LQKENI are derived from the germline V gene. The CDR3 covers 16 residues, taking in both the cysteine and the phenylalanine. The DNA shown is the 48-base CDR3, in frame from base 1. Cut back by 0 bases and 1 base, the V and J ends lie 12 bases apart.

Remarks on this clone: This receptor's antigen is unknown. It has no much larger one-base neighbor in the sample; base qualities were not kept.

The time point label here, explained by the study, means: baseline, week 1 (first vaccination visit). The treatment or condition label on this specimen signifies: pre-vaccination baseline after standard-of-care therapy. Newly diagnosed WHO grade 3 or 4 IDH1-mutant astrocytomas showing loss of nuclear ATRX were present in the donors. The samples were drawn from NOA16, a multicentre, single-arm, open-label phase I trial in Germany that tested a mutant IDH1 peptide vaccine in humans for the first time. Visit V03 blood draws served as the baseline sample for immunogenicity testing. Genomic DNA for TCRB sequencing was isolated from EDTA blood with the DNeasy Blood and Tissue Kit.

The source is a man aged 35 to 55 with glioma. Some clones in this sample may be carry-over from other donors' samples. The chain couples TRBV18 to TRBJ1-1; TRBD1 is perhaps the D gene, given 5 matching bases. Specimen: PBMCs, collected from a glioma patient treated with radiotherapy, temozolomide or both. The CDR3 amino acid sequence is: CASSPPQGRSNTEAFF. The nucleotide sequence reads as follows: TGTGCCAGCTCACCACCGCAGGGCAGATCGAACACTGAAGCTTTCTTT.